The next 23 T cell receptor beta chains were all read from a single sample in a study of OX40 agonist ivuxolimab in advanced cancers. Clones were read by immunoSEQ multiplex PCR, and TCRdb kept only the in-frame ones, dropping some. The repertoire holds tens of thousands of clones, with 89% as singletons. The source material was CD4+ or CD8+ T cells sorted from blood, sampled in a trial of the OX40 agonist ivuxolimab. These receptor sequences come from an adult with an advanced solid tumor such as melanoma, head and neck, liver or kidney cancer.

This sequence joins TRBV5-6 and TRBJ1-2; D may be TRBD1 (5 bases). The CDR3 length is 14 residues. The germline gives CDR1 SGHDT, CDR2 YYEEEE. Trimming left V 1 base short and J 4 bases short, with 11 bases between. The CDR3 DNA follows: TGTGCCAGCAGCTTGATCGGGGGAGGCTATGGCTACACCTTC. Residues: CASSLIGGGYGYTF. Supplemented by reference TRBV5-6 and TRBJ1-2, the full variable domain reads DAGVTQSPTHLIKTRGQQVTLRCSPKSGHDTVSWYQQALGQGPQFIFQYYEEEERQRGNFPDRFSGHQFPNYSSELNVNALLLGDSALYLCASSLIGGGYGYTFGSGTRLTVV.

The rearrangement links TRBV5-1 to TRBJ2-7; the D gene could be TRBD1 or TRBD2 (6 bases each). V lost 4 bases to trimming and J lost 0 bases, with 14 bases between them. The length of the CDR3 is 15 residues. Per germline, CDR1 SGHRS and CDR2 YFSETQ. The CDR3 is CASSLGAGRSYEQYF. The CDR3 coding sequence is TGCGCCAGCAGCCTGGGGGCGGGGCGCTCCTACGAGCAGTACTTC.

This chain joins TRBV6-1 and TRBJ2-7; a weak D match, TRBD2 (5 bases). The CDR3 totals 13 residues. V was trimmed by 6 bases and J by 0 bases, leaving 9 bases between them. From germline, CDR1 is MNHNS and CDR2 SASEGT. CDR3 DNA: TGTGCCAGCAGAGCGGACTTCTCCTACGAGCAGTACTTC. Protein product: CASRADFSYEQYF.

The J gene is TRBJ2-2, the V gene TRBV30, with TRBD1 matching 8 bases. V was pared by 5 bases and J by 7 bases, with 3 bases of the junction left unmatched. There are 12 residues in the CDR3. Germline V CDR1 and CDR2: GTSNPN, SVGIG (reference sequence). CDR3 in amino acids: CAWGQGGGELFF. The CDR3, as DNA: TGTGCCTGGGGACAGGGAGGCGGGGAGCTGTTTTTT.

The genes are TRBV6-5 and TRBJ1-1; D is possibly TRBD1 (5 bases). The germline V gene has CDR1 MNHEY and CDR2 SVGAGI. This CDR3 has 13 amino acids. V was clipped by 4 bases and J by 4 bases, with 10 bases between them. The CDR3 bases are TGTGCCAGCAGTTTGGGGCCTCTCACTGAAGCTTTCTTT. Translating gives CASSLGPLTEAFF.

V and J are TRBV29-1 and TRBJ2-7; D is possibly TRBD2 (5 bases). CDR3 length equals 14 residues. V dropped 6 bases and J dropped 0 bases, with 15 bases sitting between them. Germline V gene data show CDR1 as SQVTM and CDR2 as ANQGSEA. The CDR3 here is CSVPGLESSYEQYF. In DNA form, the CDR3 reads TGCAGCGTACCCGGACTGGAATCCTCCTACGAGCAGTACTTC.

The chain is built from TRBV5-1 and TRBJ2-3; possibly TRBD1 for D (6 bases). Per germline, CDR1 SGHRS and CDR2 YFSETQ. The CDR3 is made up of 14 amino acids. The V and J ends lost 5 bases and 2 bases respectively, with 12 bases between them. The DNA for the CDR3 is TGCGCCAGCAGTTTTACAGGGATCACAGATACGCAGTATTTT. Amino acid sequence: CASSFTGITDTQYF.

V is TRBV28 and J is TRBJ2-7; TRBD1 agrees at 7 bases. CDR1 MDHEN and CDR2 SYDVKM come from the germline V gene. With V trimmed by 4 bases and J by 6 bases, 12 bases remained unmatched. This CDR3 region has 15 residues. CDR3 sequence: CASSSPPQGDPEQYF. CDR3 bases: TGTGCCAGCAGTTCCCCCCCCCAGGGGGACCCCGAGCAGTACTTC.

This chain connects TRBV7-8 to TRBJ1-1; D remains ambiguous. Germline loops: CDR1 SGHVS, CDR2 FQNEAQ. V lost 4 bases, J lost 1 base, and 10 bases lay in between. The CDR3 runs 14 residues. The DNA for the CDR3 is TGTGCCAGCAGCTCGAGCAACACGAACACTGAAGCTTTCTTT. Its translation: CASSSSNTNTEAFF.

V is TRBV5-4 and J is TRBJ2-1; tentatively, D is TRBD2 (6 bases). Trimming took off 3 bases at V and 4 bases at J, with 17 bases between the two ends. Germline CDR1 and CDR2: SGHNT and YYREEE (reference sequence). CDR3 size: 16 residues. For the CDR3, the DNA is TGTGCCAGCAGCTCGTCTGGGGCGGGACCTTACAATGAGCAGTTCTTC. It is translated as CASSSSGAGPYNEQFF.

The chain is built from TRBV30 and TRBJ1-2; D not resolved. Germline V gives CDR1 GTSNPN, CDR2 SVGIG (reference sequence). The CDR3 length is 15 residues. The ends were cut back, 4 bases at V and 4 bases at J, with 19 bases in the middle. CDR3 sequence reads: CAWMPNPGTVYGYTF. The CDR3 coding sequence is TGTGCCTGGATGCCCAACCCAGGAACCGTCTATGGCTACACCTTC.

This clone has ten or more counts. The V gene is TRBV6-5, the J gene TRBJ1-2, with D perhaps matching TRBD1 (6 bases). The CDR3 has 14 amino acids. Trimming removed 0 bases from V and 6 bases from J, with 11 bases in between. The germline V gene has CDR1 MNHEY and CDR2 SVGAGI. The CDR3 reads CASSYSTGLDGYTF. The DNA for the CDR3 is TGTGCCAGCAGTTACTCAACAGGGTTGGATGGCTACACCTTC.

The genes are TRBV28 and TRBJ1-1, with 8 positions matching TRBD1. Germline-derived CDR1 and CDR2 are MDHEN and SYDVKM. Trimming removed 5 bases from V and 3 bases from J; junction bases left unmatched: 8. The CDR3 runs 15 residues. DNA of the CDR3: TGTGCCAGCAGTCCCCGGGACAGGATATACACTGAAGCTTTCTTT. Amino acid sequence: CASSPRDRIYTEAFF. Filled out from reference TRBV28 and TRBJ1-1, the complete variable domain reads DVKVTQSSRYLVKRTGEKVFLECVQDMDHENMFWYRQDPGLGLRLIYFSYDVKMKEKGDIPEGYSVSREKKERFSLILESASTNQTSMYLCASSPRDRIYTEAFFGQGTRLTVV.

Only one count was recorded for this clone. The genes are TRBV4-3 and TRBJ1-5, with TRBD1 as a possible D gene (5 bases). Germline V gene sequence: CDR1 LGHNA, CDR2 YSLEER. Trimming shortened V by 7 bases and J by 3 bases, and 22 bases separated the two germline ends. The CDR3 has 17 amino acids. The chain's CDR3 is CASTPSQVSPHNQPQHF. In DNA form, the CDR3 reads TGCGCCAGCACCCCTTCACAGGTCTCCCCCCACAATCAGCCCCAGCATTTT.

CDR3 sequence: CASSDTPGSVLDEQFF. DNA for the CDR3: TGTGCCAGCAGTGACACACCGGGGAGTGTTCTGGATGAGCAGTTCTTC. V is TRBV2 and J is TRBJ2-1; possibly TRBD2 for D (5 bases). Germline V gives CDR1 SNHLY, CDR2 FYNNEI. This CDR3 contains 16 residues. The V and J ends lost 3 bases and 8 bases respectively, with 20 bases between them.

The rearrangement links TRBV27 to TRBJ1-1; D is possibly TRBD1 (5 bases). CDR3 length: 14 residues. V lost 2 bases to trimming and J lost 3 bases, with 10 bases between them. CDR1 and CDR2 (germline): MNHEY, SMNVEV (reference sequence). CDR3 sequence: CASSLGGPHTEAFF. For the CDR3, the DNA is TGTGCCAGCAGTTTAGGGGGTCCGCACACTGAAGCTTTCTTT.

The V call is TRBV4-3, the J call TRBJ2-1; 11 bases agree with TRBD2. The trim removed 0 bases at V and 4 bases at J, leaving 5 bases unmatched. This CDR3 region has 17 residues. Germline assignment: CDR1 LGHNA and CDR2 YSLEER. As DNA, the CDR3 is TGCGCCAGCAGCCAAGAAAACCTAGCGGGGGGATACAATGAGCAGTTCTTC. Amino acids: CASSQENLAGGYNEQFF.

The CDR3 DNA sequence: TGTGCCAGCAGAGGGACAGGGTCTGGCTACACCTTC. Its protein is CASRGTGSGYTF. This chain links TRBV9 with TRBJ1-2, with 9 bases aligning to TRBD1. The CDR3 is 12 residues long. V was clipped by 5 bases and J by 7 bases; unmatched bases: 3. Looked up from germline, CDR1 is SGDLS and CDR2 is YYNGEE.

The chain carries TRBV27 and TRBJ1-2, with D possibly being TRBD1 (5 bases). Trimming stripped 3 bases from V and 5 bases from J, with 10 bases between. Germline CDR1 and CDR2: MNHEY and SMNVEV (reference sequence). The CDR3 runs 13 residues. The CDR3 nucleotides are TGTGCCAGCAGTTTTGGGACGGGATATGGCTACACCTTC. Translating gives CASSFGTGYGYTF.

The chain employs TRBV4-1 and TRBJ2-7; D not resolved. Looked up from germline, CDR1 is MGHRA and CDR2 is YSYEKL. This CDR3 region has 14 residues. Trimming took 0 bases from V and 2 from J, leaving 8 bases between them. CDR3 DNA: TGCGCCAGCAGCCAAGACGGAAAAGCCTACGAGCAGTACTTC. It specifies CASSQDGKAYEQYF.

This chain links TRBV2 with TRBJ2-7; the match to TRBD2 covers 13 bases. This CDR3 has 15 residues. J gave up 2 bases and V 9 bases, and 7 bases lay outside the gene matches. Germline-derived CDR1 and CDR2 are SNHLY and FYNNEI. CDR3 amino acids: CARRTGTSGTYEQYF. DNA of the CDR3: TGTGCCAGACGAACGGGGACTAGCGGGACCTACGAGCAGTACTTC.

The rearrangement uses TRBV15 and TRBJ1-3; 7 bases agree with TRBD1. The CDR3 loop spans 15 amino acids. Germline CDR1 reads LNHNV; CDR2 reads YYDKDF (reference sequence). J lost 4 bases, V lost 0 bases, and 3 bases had no gene match. Written as DNA, the CDR3 is TGTGCCACCAGCAGAGACAGGGGGAGAGGAAACACCATATATTTT. Translating it yields CATSRDRGRGNTIYF. Filled out from reference TRBV15 and TRBJ1-3, the complete variable domain reads DAMVIQNPRYQVTQFGKPVTLSCSQTLNHNVMYWYQQKSSQAPKLLFHYYDKDFNNEADTPDNFQSRRPNTSFCFLDIRSPGLGDTAMYLCATSRDRGRGNTIYFGEGSWLTVV.

The rearrangement joins TRBV11-2 to TRBJ2-4; D possibly corresponds to TRBD2 (6 bases). V was pared by 2 bases and J by 1 base, with 6 bases between. Germline CDR1 is SGHAT and CDR2 is FQNNGV. The CDR3 consists of 14 residues. The chain's CDR3 is CASSLTSAKNIQYF. The CDR3 nucleotides are TGTGCCAGCAGCTTAACTAGCGCCAAAAACATTCAGTACTTC.